This is a list of T cell receptor beta chains from one sample in a study of T cells after yellow fever vaccination. TCRdb analysed the 5' RACE reads with MiXCR anew, one entry per CDR3 protein. The table records 160,000 or so distinct CDR3 sequences, 6% to 7.5% of them present only once. Sequenced here: CD4+ T cells sorted from PBMCs, sampled roughly 5 days after the first yellow fever vaccination. These TCRs come from a man aged 18-30 years who received the YFV17D yellow fever vaccine. The CDR3 runs from the conserved cysteine through the conserved F or W. D genes are given only for firm matches. The size field is filled for only some rows; it gives once, few, many or a size class.

V gene,D gene,clone size,J gene,CDR3 protein,CDR3 DNA
TRBV5-1,-,many,TRBJ2-5,CASSRGRALQETQYF,TGCGCCAGCAGCCGCGGGCGGGCCCTCCAAGAGACCCAGTACTTC
TRBV6-5,-,many,TRBJ1-2,CASSTGQGFNYGYTF,TGTGCCAGCAGTACCGGCCAGGGATTTAACTATGGCTACACCTTC
TRBV29-1,TRBD1,many,TRBJ2-7,CSFYGQGAYEQYF,TGCAGCTTCTACGGGCAGGGGGCCTACGAGCAGTACTTC
TRBV2,-,-,TRBJ1-1,CASSEMGRGKVEAFF,TGTGCCAGCAGTGAAATGGGCAGGGGTAAGGTTGAAGCTTTCTTT
TRBV15,-,many,TRBJ1-5,CATSREAGYQPQHF,TGTGCCACCAGCAGAGAGGCAGGGTATCAGCCCCAGCATTTT
TRBV5-1,TRBD1,many,TRBJ1-5,CASSLGPGQGNQPQHF,TGCGCCAGCAGCTTGGGACCGGGACAGGGCAATCAGCCCCAGCATTTT
TRBV7-3,-,many,TRBJ2-1,CASSLPPEVPEQFF,TGTGCCAGCAGCTTGCCTCCGGAGGTCCCTGAGCAGTTCTTC
TRBV4-3,-,-,TRBJ2-5,CASSRGVGWETQYF,TGCGCCAGCAGCCGCGGGGTCGGATGGGAGACCCAGTACTTC
TRBV28,-,many,TRBJ1-4,CASRRAPNEKLFF,TGTGCCAGCAGGCGGGCCCCAAATGAAAAACTGTTTTTT
TRBV19,TRBD1,-,TRBJ1-5,CASSTRQGRASQPQHF,TGTGCCAGTAGTACACGACAGGGACGGGCGAGTCAGCCCCAGCATTTT
TRBV7-2,-,many,TRBJ1-3,CASSFNRVEAGNTIYF,TGTGCCAGCAGCTTTAACAGGGTTGAGGCTGGAAACACCATATATTTT
TRBV30,TRBD1,-,TRBJ1-6,CAWSVRRGLSPLHF,TGTGCCTGGAGTGTAAGGAGGGGGCTCTCACCCCTCCACTTT
TRBV9,-,-,TRBJ1-1,CASSPRTVGDTEAFF,TGTGCCAGCAGCCCGCGGACAGTTGGGGACACTGAAGCTTTCTTT
TRBV6-1,-,few,TRBJ1-5,CASSEDGDQPQHF,TGTGCCAGCAGTGAAGATGGAGATCAGCCCCAGCATTTT
TRBV5-5,-,many,TRBJ1-2,CASSLVWTSYGYTF,TGTGCCAGCAGCTTAGTTTGGACGAGCTATGGCTACACCTTC
TRBV6-2/TRBV6-3,-,many,TRBJ2-2,CASSYGGRYSANTGELFF,TGTGCCAGCAGTTACGGGGGCAGGTACAGCGCGAACACCGGGGAGCTGTTTTTT
TRBV10-3,-,few,TRBJ1-2,CAISELGLNYGYTF,TGTGCCATCAGTGAGCTGGGTCTAAACTATGGCTACACCTTC
TRBV12-3/TRBV12-4,TRBD1,few,TRBJ2-3,CASKFIWDRTDTQYF,TGTGCCAGCAAATTTATCTGGGACAGAACAGATACGCAGTATTTT
TRBV5-1,TRBD2,many,TRBJ2-5,CASSLAGTSRGRETQYF,TGCGCCAGCAGCTTGGCCGGGACTAGTAGGGGCCGAGAGACCCAGTACTTC
TRBV5-5,TRBD1,-,TRBJ2-5,CASSGFTGGRETQYF,TGTGCCAGCAGCGGATTTACAGGGGGCAGGGAGACCCAGTACTTC
TRBV12-3/TRBV12-4,TRBD2,few,TRBJ2-5,CASSLGLALQTQYF,TGTGCCAGCAGCCTCGGACTAGCTCTGCAGACCCAGTACTTC
TRBV6-2/TRBV6-3,-,few,TRBJ2-3,CASSYFPDTQYF,TGTGCCAGCAGTTACTTTCCAGATACGCAGTATTTT
TRBV4-1,-,-,TRBJ2-5,CASSQGPHTLGFGTQYF,TGCGCCAGCAGCCAAGGGCCCCATACACTAGGTTTTGGGACCCAGTACTTC
TRBV5-1,-,many,TRBJ2-3,CASSLTFTDTQYF,TGCGCCAGCAGCTTGACATTCACAGATACGCAGTATTTT
TRBV6-2/TRBV6-3,-,many,TRBJ2-7,CASSSQTEYEQYF,TGTGCCAGCAGTTCTCAGACGGAATACGAGCAGTACTTC
TRBV3-1,TRBD2,few,TRBJ2-1,CASSPWTSGVSYNEQFF,TGTGCCTCCAGCCCCTGGACTAGCGGGGTTTCCTACAATGAGCAGTTCTTC
TRBV29-1,TRBD2,few,TRBJ2-7,CSAAEGLAGYEQYF,TGCAGCGCCGCAGAGGGACTAGCAGGGTACGAGCAGTACTTC
TRBV20-1,TRBD2,many,TRBJ2-4,CSARRGGLNIQYF,TGCAGTGCTAGAAGGGGAGGGCTTAACATTCAGTACTTC
TRBV4-3,TRBD2,-,TRBJ2-1,CASSQPSGGLNEQFF,TGCGCCAGCAGCCAACCTAGCGGGGGCCTCAATGAGCAGTTCTTC
TRBV6-2/TRBV6-3,-,-,TRBJ1-5,CASSYSKGQPQHF,TGTGCCAGCAGTTACTCGAAGGGGCAGCCCCAGCATTTT
TRBV11-3,-,few,TRBJ1-1,CASSSGSLMNTEAFF,TGTGCCAGCAGCTCGGGATCCCTGATGAACACTGAAGCTTTCTTT